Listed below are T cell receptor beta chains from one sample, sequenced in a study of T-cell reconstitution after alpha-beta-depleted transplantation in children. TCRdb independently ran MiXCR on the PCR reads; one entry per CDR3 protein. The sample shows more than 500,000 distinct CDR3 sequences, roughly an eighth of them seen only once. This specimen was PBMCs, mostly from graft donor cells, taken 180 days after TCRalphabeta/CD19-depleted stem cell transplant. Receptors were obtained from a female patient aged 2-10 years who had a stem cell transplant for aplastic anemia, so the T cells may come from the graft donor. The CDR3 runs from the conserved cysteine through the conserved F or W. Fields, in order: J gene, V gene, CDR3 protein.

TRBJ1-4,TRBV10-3,CAISTGTTNEKLFF
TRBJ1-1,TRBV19,CASTGSTEAFF
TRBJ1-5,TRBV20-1,CSARIRGPFSNQPQHF
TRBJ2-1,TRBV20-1,CSASASGTEFF
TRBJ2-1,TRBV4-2,CASSQGENYNEQFF
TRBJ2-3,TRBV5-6,CASSIESGSRADTQYF
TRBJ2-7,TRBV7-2,CASSLVGSGRALDEQYF
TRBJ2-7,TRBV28,CASGTSGPYEQYF
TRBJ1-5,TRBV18,CASSPVRDIQPQHF
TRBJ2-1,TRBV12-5,CASGLVGRLSSYNEQFF
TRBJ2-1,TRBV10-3,CAIVAGGPHNEQFF
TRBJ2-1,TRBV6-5,CASSYTAGGPRNEQFF
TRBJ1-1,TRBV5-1,CASSAWTGPNTEAFF
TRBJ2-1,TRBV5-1,CASRFEDKYNEQFF
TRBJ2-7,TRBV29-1,CSVRRRALAGPNTHEQYF
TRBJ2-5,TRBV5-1,CASSLDGGSGETQYF
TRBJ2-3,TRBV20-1,CSATQGATDTQYF
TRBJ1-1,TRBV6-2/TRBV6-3,CASSYGGTGLPNWLNTEAFF
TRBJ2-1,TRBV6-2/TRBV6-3,CASSPTWNEQFF
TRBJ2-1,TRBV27,CASSLKSGWGYNEQFF
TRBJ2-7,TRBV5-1,CASSLGGLSSYEQYF
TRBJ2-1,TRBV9,CASSDGRLAGNEQFF
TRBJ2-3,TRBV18,CASSRTSGNTDTQYF
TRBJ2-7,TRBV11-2,CASSLERAFTYEQYF
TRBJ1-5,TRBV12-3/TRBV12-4,CASSGGVSNQPQHF
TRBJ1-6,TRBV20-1,CSAPFATGGRSPLHF
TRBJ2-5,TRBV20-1,CSVPGQGLWTQYF
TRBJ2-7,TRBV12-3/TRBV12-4,CASAGYPEGYEQYF
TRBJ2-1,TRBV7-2,CASSLVGPLYNEQFF
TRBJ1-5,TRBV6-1,CASRTWMGGPQHF
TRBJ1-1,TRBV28,CASSTTGGSAFF
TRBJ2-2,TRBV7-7,CASSLARDTGELFF